This T cell receptor (beta chain) was sequenced during a study of blood T cell repertoires in COVID-19. Losses at the gene ends were 6 bases for V and 7 bases for J; bases not matched to a gene: 4. The CDR3 covers 13 residues. The germline CDR1 and CDR2 sequences are MDHEN and SYDVKM. Sequencing was performed with immunoSEQ multiplex PCR; in TCRdb, only in-frame clones are kept and a portion is missing. The sample has about 280,000 clones; around 85% are singletons. This TCR was sampled from a woman aged 40 to 50 who had recovered from COVID-19. Sequencing was performed on PBMCs or T cells enriched from blood (not recorded which). The rearrangement uses TRBV28 and TRBJ2-1; 9 bases match TRBD2. The CDR3 protein is CASRRTSENEQFF. Here the CDR3 DNA reads TGTGCCAGCAGACGGACTAGCGAAAATGAGCAGTTCTTC.